This TCR beta chain was captured in a study of T cells after somatic rescue of genetic block. This CDR3 is 16 amino acids long. Deletions cut 1 base from V and 4 bases from J, with 18 bases between. Germline V gene sequence: CDR1 SQVTM, CDR2 ANQGSEA. Using immunoSEQ multiplex PCR, the repertoire was profiled, and TCRdb retains in-frame clones only, with some absent. The sample has around 15,000 clones, roughly three quarters seen once. The rearrangement joins TRBV29-1 to TRBJ2-3, with D hard to call. The clonotype comes from a man younger than 30. The sample consisted of peripheral blood mononuclear cells (PBMCs). This CDR3 reads CSVEAPRVQFADTQYF. The CDR3, as DNA: TGCAGCGTTGAAGCCCCAAGGGTACAGTTCGCAGATACGCAGTATTTT.